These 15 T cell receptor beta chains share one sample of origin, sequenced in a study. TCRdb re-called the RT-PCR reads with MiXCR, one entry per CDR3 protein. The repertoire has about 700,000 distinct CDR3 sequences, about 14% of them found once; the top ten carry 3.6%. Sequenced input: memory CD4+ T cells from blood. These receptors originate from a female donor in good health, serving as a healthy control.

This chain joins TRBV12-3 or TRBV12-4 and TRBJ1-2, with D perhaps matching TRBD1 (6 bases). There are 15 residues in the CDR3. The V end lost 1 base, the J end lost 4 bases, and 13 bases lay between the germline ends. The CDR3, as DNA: TGTGCCAGCAGTTTAGGGGCAGGGGCAGTCTATGGCTACACCTTC. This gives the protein CASSLGAGAVYGYTF.

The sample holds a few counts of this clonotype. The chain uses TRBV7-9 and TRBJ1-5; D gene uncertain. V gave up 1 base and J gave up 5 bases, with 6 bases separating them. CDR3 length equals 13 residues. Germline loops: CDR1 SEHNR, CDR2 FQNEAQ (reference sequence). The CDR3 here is CASSLVADQPQHF. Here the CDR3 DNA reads TGTGCCAGCAGCTTAGTTGCGGATCAGCCCCAGCATTTT. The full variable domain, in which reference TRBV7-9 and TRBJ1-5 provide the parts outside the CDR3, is DTGVSQNPRHKITKRGQNVTFRCDPISEHNRLYWYRQTLGQGPEFLTYFQNEAQLEKSRLLSDRFSAERPKGSFSTLEIQRTEQGDSAMYLCASSLVADQPQHFGDGTRLSIL.

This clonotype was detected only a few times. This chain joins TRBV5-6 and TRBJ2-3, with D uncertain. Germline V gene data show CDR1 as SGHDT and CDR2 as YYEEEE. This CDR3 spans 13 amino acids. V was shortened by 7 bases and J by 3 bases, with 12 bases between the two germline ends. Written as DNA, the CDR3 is TGTGCCAGCCATACCCAGCCGACAGATACGCAGTATTTT. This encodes CASHTQPTDTQYF.

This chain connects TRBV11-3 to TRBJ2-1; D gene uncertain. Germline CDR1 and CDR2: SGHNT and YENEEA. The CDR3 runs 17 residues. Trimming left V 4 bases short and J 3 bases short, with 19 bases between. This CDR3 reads CASSSSGRSGLYNEQFF. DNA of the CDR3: TGTGCCAGCAGCTCAAGTGGGCGATCCGGCCTCTACAATGAGCAGTTCTTC.

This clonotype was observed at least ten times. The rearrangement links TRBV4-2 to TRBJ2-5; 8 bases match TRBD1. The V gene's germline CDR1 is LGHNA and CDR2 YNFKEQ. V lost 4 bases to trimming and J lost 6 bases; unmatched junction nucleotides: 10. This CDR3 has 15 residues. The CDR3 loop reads CASSRPGQGQKTQYF. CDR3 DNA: TGTGCCAGCAGCCGGCCAGGACAGGGTCAGAAGACCCAGTACTTC.

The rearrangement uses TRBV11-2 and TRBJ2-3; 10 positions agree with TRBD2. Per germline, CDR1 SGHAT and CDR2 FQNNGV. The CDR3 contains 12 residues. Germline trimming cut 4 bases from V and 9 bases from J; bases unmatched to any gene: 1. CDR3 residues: CASSSGLATQYF. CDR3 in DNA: TGTGCCAGCAGCTCGGGACTAGCGACGCAGTATTTT. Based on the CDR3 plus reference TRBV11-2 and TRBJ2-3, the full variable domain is EAGVAQSPRYKIIEKRQSVAFWCNPISGHATLYWYQQILGQGPKLLIQFQNNGVVDDSQLPKDRFSAERLKGVDSTLKIQPAKLEDSAVYLCASSSGLATQYFGPGTRLTVL.

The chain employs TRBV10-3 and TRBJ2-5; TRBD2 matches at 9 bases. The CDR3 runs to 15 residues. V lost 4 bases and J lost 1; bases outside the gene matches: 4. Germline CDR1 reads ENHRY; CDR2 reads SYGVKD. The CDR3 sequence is CAISGDSGSQETQYF. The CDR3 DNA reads TGTGCCATCAGTGGGGATAGCGGGAGCCAAGAGACCCAGTACTTC.

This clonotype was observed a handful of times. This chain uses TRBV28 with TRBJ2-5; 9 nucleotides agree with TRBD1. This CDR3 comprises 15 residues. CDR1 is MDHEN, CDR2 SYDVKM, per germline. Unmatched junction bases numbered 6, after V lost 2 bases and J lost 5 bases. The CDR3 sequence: CASSLLGQGWETQYF. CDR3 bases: TGTGCCAGCAGTTTACTTGGACAGGGGTGGGAGACCCAGTACTTC. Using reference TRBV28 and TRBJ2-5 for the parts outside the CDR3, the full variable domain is DVKVTQSSRYLVKRTGEKVFLECVQDMDHENMFWYRQDPGLGLRLIYFSYDVKMKEKGDIPEGYSVSREKKERFSLILESASTNQTSMYLCASSLLGQGWETQYFGPGTRLLVL.

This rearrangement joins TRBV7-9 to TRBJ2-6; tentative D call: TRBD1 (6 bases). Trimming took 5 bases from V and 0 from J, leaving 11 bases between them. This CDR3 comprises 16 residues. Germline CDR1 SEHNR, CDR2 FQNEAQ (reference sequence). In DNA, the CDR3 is TGTGCCAGCAGCCCGGACAGTAACTCTGGGGCCAACGTCCTGACTTTC. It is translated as CASSPDSNSGANVLTF.

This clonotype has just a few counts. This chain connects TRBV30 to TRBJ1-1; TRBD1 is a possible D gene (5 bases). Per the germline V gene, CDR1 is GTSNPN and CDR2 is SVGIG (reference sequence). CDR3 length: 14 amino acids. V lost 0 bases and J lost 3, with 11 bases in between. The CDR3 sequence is CAWSVGAADTEAFF. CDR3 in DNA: TGTGCCTGGAGTGTAGGGGCGGCGGACACTGAAGCTTTCTTT.

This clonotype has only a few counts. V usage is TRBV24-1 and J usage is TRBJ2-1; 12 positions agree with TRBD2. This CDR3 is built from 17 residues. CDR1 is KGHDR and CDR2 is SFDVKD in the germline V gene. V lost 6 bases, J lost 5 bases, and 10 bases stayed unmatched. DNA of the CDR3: TGTGCCACCAGTCATGGCACTAGCGGGAGGAGGGACAATGAGCAGTTCTTC. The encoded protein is CATSHGTSGRRDNEQFF.

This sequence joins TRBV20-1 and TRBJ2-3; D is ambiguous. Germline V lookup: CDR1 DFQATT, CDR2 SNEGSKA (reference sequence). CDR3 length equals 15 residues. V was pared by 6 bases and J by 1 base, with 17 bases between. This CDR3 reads CSAIDPMAGTDTQYF. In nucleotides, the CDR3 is TGCAGTGCCATAGATCCAATGGCAGGCACAGATACGCAGTATTTT.

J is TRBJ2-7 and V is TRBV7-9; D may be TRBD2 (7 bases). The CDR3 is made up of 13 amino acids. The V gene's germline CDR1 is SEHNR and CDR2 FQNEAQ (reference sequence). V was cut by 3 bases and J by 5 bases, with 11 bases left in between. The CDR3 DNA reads TGTGCCAGCAGCTTTCGGGGGGCCGACGAGCAGTACTTC. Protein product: CASSFRGADEQYF.

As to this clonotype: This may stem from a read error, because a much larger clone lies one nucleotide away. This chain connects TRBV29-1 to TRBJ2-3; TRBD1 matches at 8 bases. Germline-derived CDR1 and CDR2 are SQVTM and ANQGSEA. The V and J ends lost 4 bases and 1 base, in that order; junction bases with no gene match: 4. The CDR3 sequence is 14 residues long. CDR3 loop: CSVGPGQGTDTQYF. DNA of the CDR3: TGCAGCGTTGGACCGGGACAGGGCACAGATACGCAGTATTTT.

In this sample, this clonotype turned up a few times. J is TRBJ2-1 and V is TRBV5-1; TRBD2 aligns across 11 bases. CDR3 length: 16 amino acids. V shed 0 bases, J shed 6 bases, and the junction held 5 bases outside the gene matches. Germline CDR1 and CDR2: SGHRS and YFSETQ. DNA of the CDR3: TGCGCCAGCAGCTTGGACGGGACTAGCGGATCCAATGAGCAGTTCTTC. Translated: CASSLDGTSGSNEQFF. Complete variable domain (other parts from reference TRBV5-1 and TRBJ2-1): KAGVTQTPRYLIKTRGQQVTLSCSPISGHRSVSWYQQTPGQGLQFLFEYFSETQRNKGNFPGRFSGRQFSNSRSEMNVSTLELGDSALYLCASSLDGTSGSNEQFFGPGTRLTVL.